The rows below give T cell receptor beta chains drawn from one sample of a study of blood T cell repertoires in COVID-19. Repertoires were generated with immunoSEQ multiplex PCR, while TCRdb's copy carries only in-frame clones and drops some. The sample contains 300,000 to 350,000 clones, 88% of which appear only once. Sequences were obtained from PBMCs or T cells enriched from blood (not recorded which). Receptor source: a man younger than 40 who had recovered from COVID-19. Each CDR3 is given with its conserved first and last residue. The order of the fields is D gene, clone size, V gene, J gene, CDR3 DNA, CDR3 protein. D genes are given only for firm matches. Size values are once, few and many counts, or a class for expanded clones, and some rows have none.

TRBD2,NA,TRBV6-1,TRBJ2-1,TGTGCCAGCAGTGAATTCTCGGGGGGAGGGGTTGAGCAGTTCTTC,CASSEFSGGGVEQFF
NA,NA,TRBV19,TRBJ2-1,TGTGCCAGTAGTATAGATTGGACCGAGGGATCCTACAATGAGCAGTTCTTC,CASSIDWTEGSYNEQFF
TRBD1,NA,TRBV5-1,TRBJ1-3,TGCGCCAGCAGCCCGGGACAGGTCTCTGGAAACACCATATATTTT,CASSPGQVSGNTIYF
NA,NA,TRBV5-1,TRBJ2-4,TGCGCCAGCAGCTCCCAGGGTGACATTCAGTACTTC,CASSSQGDIQYF
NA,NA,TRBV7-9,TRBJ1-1,TGTGCTGGAGGGACTTCTTCGGGCACTGAAGCTTTCTTT,CAGGTSSGTEAFF
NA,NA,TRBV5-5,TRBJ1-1,TGTGCCAGCAGCGCCCGAACGGGGAGGAACACTGAAGCTTTCTTT,CASSARTGRNTEAFF
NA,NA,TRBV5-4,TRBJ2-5,TGTGCCAGCAGCGGTGCCAAAGACAGCAACTCTCTCCTGAACCAAGAGACCCAGTACTTC,CASSGAKDSNSLLNQETQYF
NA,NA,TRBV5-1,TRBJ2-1,TGCGCCAGCAGCTTGGGGCAGGGATGGTACAATGAGCAGTTCTTC,CASSLGQGWYNEQFF
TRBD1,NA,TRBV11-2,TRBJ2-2,TGTGCCAGCAGCTTGTGGACAGGGTCGAACACCGGGGAGCTGTTTTTT,CASSLWTGSNTGELFF
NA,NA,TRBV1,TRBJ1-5,TGCACCAGCAGCCGGACTCGTGATTATAGCAATCAGCCCCAGCATTTT,CTSSRTRDYSNQPQHF
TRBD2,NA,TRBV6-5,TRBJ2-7,TGTGCCAGCAGTTACGCAGCGGGGGGTTCCTACGAGCAGTACTTC,CASSYAAGGSYEQYF
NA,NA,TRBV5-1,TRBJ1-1,TGCGCCAGCAGCACTACAGGGTACACTGAAGCTTTCTTT,CASSTTGYTEAFF
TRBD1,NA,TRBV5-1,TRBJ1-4,TGCGCCAGCAGCTCCCAAGGGGGCTGGGGTGAAAAACTGTTTTTT,CASSSQGGWGEKLFF
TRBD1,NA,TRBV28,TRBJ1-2,TGTGCCAGCAGCTCGCCCCGGGACAGGGTTAACTATGGCTACACCTTC,CASSSPRDRVNYGYTF
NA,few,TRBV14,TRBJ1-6,TGTGCCAGCAGTCCTAGAAATCCGATCTATAATTCACCCCTCCACTTT,CASSPRNPIYNSPLHF
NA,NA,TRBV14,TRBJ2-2,TGTGCCAGCAGCCGGAGTAGAGCCTGGGAGCTGTTTTTT,CASSRSRAWELFF
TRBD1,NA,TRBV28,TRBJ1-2,TGTGCCAGCAGTTCATACAGGGGACCGGTTTATGGCTACACCTTC,CASSSYRGPVYGYTF
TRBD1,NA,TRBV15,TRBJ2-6,TGTGCCACCAGCGAAGGGACAGGTTACTCTGGGGCCAACGTCCTGACTTTC,CATSEGTGYSGANVLTF
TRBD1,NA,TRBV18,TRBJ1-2,TGTGCCAGCTCACCCGGGACAGGGGTAGGATATGGCTACACCTTC,CASSPGTGVGYGYTF
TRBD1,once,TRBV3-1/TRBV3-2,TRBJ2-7,TGTGCCAGCAGCCAAGGGGTAGGGACAGGAGAGCAGTACTTC,CASSQGVGTGEQYF
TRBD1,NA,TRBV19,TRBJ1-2,TGTGCCAGTAGTGAATCCGGGACAGGGGGTAATGGCTACACCTTC,CASSESGTGGNGYTF
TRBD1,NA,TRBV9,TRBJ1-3,TGTGCCAGCAGCGACCCGGGACAGGGGGCGTACACCATATATTTT,CASSDPGQGAYTIYF
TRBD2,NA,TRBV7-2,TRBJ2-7,TGTGCCAGCAGCCCCGAGCGGGGGGGCCCCTACGAGCAGTACTTC,CASSPERGGPYEQYF
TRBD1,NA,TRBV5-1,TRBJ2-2,TGCGCCAGCAGCCGGGACAGGGGGAACACCGGGGAGCTGTTTTTT,CASSRDRGNTGELFF
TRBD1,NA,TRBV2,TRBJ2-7,TGTGCCAGCAGGGCGACAGGGGGTAGGTACGAGCAGTACTTC,CASRATGGRYEQYF
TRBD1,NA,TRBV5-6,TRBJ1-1,TGTGCCAGCAGCAAAGACAGGGGGAACACTGAAGCTTTCTTT,CASSKDRGNTEAFF
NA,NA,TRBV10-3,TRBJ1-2,TGTGCCATCAGTGAGGCAGGCGAGTATGGCTACACCTTC,CAISEAGEYGYTF
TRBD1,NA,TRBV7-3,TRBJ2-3,TGTGCCAGCAGCTCGACAGGGTACCCAGATACGCAGTATTTT,CASSSTGYPDTQYF
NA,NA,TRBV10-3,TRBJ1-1,TGTGCCATCAGTGAGGGGAGGGTTGAAGCTTTCTTT,CAISEGRVEAFF
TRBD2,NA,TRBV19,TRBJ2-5,TGTGCCAGTAGTATGGGAGCGGGGGTAGAGACCCAGTACTTC,CASSMGAGVETQYF
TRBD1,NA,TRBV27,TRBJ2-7,TGTGCCATCGGACAGGGCGAATACGAGCAGTACTTC,CAIGQGEYEQYF
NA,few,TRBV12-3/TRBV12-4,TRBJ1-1,TGTGCCAGCAGCCAAACAGTGAACACTGAAGCTTTCTTT,CASSQTVNTEAFF
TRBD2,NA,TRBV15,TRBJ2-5,TGTGCCACAAGCAAAGCGGGGGGAAGTGAGACCCAGTACTTC,CATSKAGGSETQYF
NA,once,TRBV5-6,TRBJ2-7,TGTGCCAGCAGCCCGGACACGTCCTACGAGCAGTACTTC,CASSPDTSYEQYF
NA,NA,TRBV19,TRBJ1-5,TGTGCCAGTACCCAATCGGCAGGGGAGACTCAGCCCCAGCATTTT,CASTQSAGETQPQHF
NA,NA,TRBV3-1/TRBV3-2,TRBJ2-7,TGTGCCAGCAGCCAACACGGGGGAACCTACGAGCAGTACTTC,CASSQHGGTYEQYF
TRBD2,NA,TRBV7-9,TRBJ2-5,TGTGCCAGCAGCTTTAGCGGGGGGGCGGTCGTACAAGAGACCCAGTACTTC,CASSFSGGAVVQETQYF
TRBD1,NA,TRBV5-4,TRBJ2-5,TGTGCCAGCAGCTTGAGACAGGGAGAGACCCAGTACTTC,CASSLRQGETQYF
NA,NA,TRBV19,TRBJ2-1,TGTGCCAGTAGTCCACCCGGGGGGCACAACAATGAGCAGTTCTTC,CASSPPGGHNNEQFF
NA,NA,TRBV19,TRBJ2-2,TGTGCCAGTACCATTACCGGGGAGCTGTTTTTT,CASTITGELFF
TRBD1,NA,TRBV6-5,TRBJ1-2,TGTGCCAGCAGTCCCAACAGGGGATCTAACGGCTACACCTTC,CASSPNRGSNGYTF
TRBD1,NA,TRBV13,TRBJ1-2,TGTGCCAGCAGCTTAGGGGACAGGGAGACTAACTATGGCTACACCTTC,CASSLGDRETNYGYTF
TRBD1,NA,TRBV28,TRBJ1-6,TGTGCCAGCAGCCTTGGACAGGGGTCCTATAATTCACCCCTCCACTTT,CASSLGQGSYNSPLHF
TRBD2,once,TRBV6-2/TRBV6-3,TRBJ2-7,TGTGCCAGCAGTTACTTAGCGGGGGACGAGCAGTACTTC,CASSYLAGDEQYF
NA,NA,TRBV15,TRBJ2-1,TGTGCCACCAGCAGATCATCCAGGGGTCGAGAGCAGTTCTTC,CATSRSSRGREQFF